Described below is a single T cell receptor (beta chain) sequence and its context. Its binding antigen is unknown. Base qualities are not provided; no much larger clone lies one nucleotide away. The sample is drawn from a study of blood T cells in healthy people across ages (dated by TCRdb to about 2015). Study-level background: In model experiments, template switching captured roughly one uniquely barcoded TCR beta cDNA molecule for every two T cells. Using the same blood draw, the study looked at two additional independent replicas of 1 million unique cDNA reads for two donors, one aged 18 to 30 and the other aged 80 or older. Donors were grouped into four age groups: young (average 16 years), middle-aged (about 38), aged (approximately 58) and long-lived (around 80). To avoid experimental bias, donors of different ages were distributed randomly across sequencing lanes. To track age-related changes in TCR beta repertoire diversity, the study relied on deep sequencing normalized with unique cDNA molecular identifiers. Summary of the overall study and its limitations: Observed TCR beta diversity per million T cells fell roughly linearly with age, and a significant reduction was already apparent by age around 44. Bulk unsorted PBMC profiling prevented conclusive comparison of naive and antigen-experienced compartments. A strong correlation was found between observed TCR beta diversity and the percentage of naive T cells measured by flow cytometry. Because the CMV infection status of the donors was unknown, age-related changes in expanded clonotypes may potentially have been confounded. Compared with the aged group, more naive CD4+ T cells, fewer expanded clones and increased TCR diversity were shown by the long-lived group, suggesting age selection. Total diversity estimates from one million sequenced T cells were considered lower bounds and underestimates.

Reading the germline V gene gives CDR1 ENHRY and CDR2 SYGVKD. At the junction V is shortened by 3 bases and J by 2 bases, with 14 bases in between. The CDR3 starts with the cysteine, ends with the phenylalanine, and has 15 residues. Only the CDR3 DNA stays, 45 bases, in frame from base 1. Library preparation was by 5' RACE. For sequencing, an Illumina HiSeq 2500 was employed. The second PCR ran for about 6 to 12 cycles and used a J-beta primer mix along with a sample-barcoded 5' primer. A template-switch 5' adaptor carrying 12 random nucleotides introduced a unique molecular identifier onto each TCR beta cDNA molecule. Each sample yielded at least 3 million CDR3-containing paired-end reads. All of the RNA was converted into first-strand cDNA using the Mint cDNA synthesis kit, with a TRBC-specific oligonucleotide serving as the primer. All cDNA was treated with uracil-DNA glycosylase and then went through a first 18-cycle PCR with the universal primers M1SS and BC2_uni_R. Per the authors' processing: Each sample was normalized by randomly selecting 1 million high-quality reads, each carrying a distinct molecular identifier. Reads with shared molecular identifiers were discarded instead of being binned into consensus sequences. MiTCR, run with a Q25 quality threshold and the strictest error-elimination algorithm, handled CDR3 identification, clonotype clustering and error correction. Lower-bound total TCR beta diversity was estimated with a nonparametric unseen species model using Euler transformation. The public reads were quality trimmed at Q25 with fastp and then assembled into clones with MiXCR by TCRdb, keeping productive beta chains. Rows are combined by CDR3 protein, so each entry shows the most common genes and DNA. These V and J calls rely on TCRdb rather than the paper's analysis. The sample records 1.5 million to 1.8 million distinct CDR3 sequences, about 42% of which are singletons. Of the sample, roughly 3.7% falls within the top ten clones.

Donors were approximately 42 systemically healthy Caucasian individuals from Russia aged roughly 6 to 100 years. Ten milliliters of peripheral blood were drawn from each donor into EDTA-treated Vacutainer tubes. PBMCs were isolated by Ficoll-Paque density-gradient centrifugation, with at least 6 million obtained per sample. Total RNA, at least 5 micrograms per sample, was extracted from PBMCs with Trizol reagent. The percentages of naive CD45RAhigh/CD27high T cells were determined by flow cytometry on a PBMC aliquot from every donor. The chain is assembled from TRBV10-3 and TRBJ2-7; the D segment could be TRBD1, given 5 matching bases. The sequenced material came from blood. This TCR derives from a woman under 30 in good health. The sequence in DNA is TGTGCCATCAGTGATAAGGCAGGGTCAACCTACGAGCAGTACTTC. It is translated as CAISDKAGSTYEQYF.